Each of the 6 T cell receptor beta chains below was sequenced from the same sample in a study of OX40 agonist ivuxolimab in advanced cancers. The table came from immunoSEQ multiplex PCR; TCRdb's copy has only in-frame clones and leaves some out. The table shows about 19,000 clones, with 70% to 90% occurring only once. The sequencing used CD4+ or CD8+ T cells sorted from blood, collected in a trial of the OX40 agonist ivuxolimab. These receptors came from an adult with an advanced solid tumor such as melanoma, head and neck, liver or kidney cancer.

The CDR3 DNA sequence: TGCGCCAGCAGCCTACAGGGGGGCGGGGAGCTGTTTTTT. Translation gives CASSLQGGGELFF. The chain has TRBV4-1 and TRBJ2-2; 8 nucleotides agree with TRBD1. This CDR3 has 13 amino acids. The V gene's germline CDR1 is MGHRA and CDR2 YSYEKL. V was clipped by 4 bases and J by 7 bases; unmatched bases: 2.

The CDR3 reads CASSLLIYEQYF. The CDR3 DNA reads TGTGCCAGCAGCTTGCTCATCTACGAGCAGTACTTC. The chain has TRBV5-5 and TRBJ2-7; no clear D. The ends were cut back, 1 base at V and 3 bases at J, with 5 bases in the middle. This CDR3 has 12 amino acids. Germline-derived CDR1 and CDR2 are SGHKS and YYEKEE (reference sequence).

In DNA form, the CDR3 reads TGTGCCAGCAGCTTGAGACAGGAGTATTACAATGAGCAGTTCTTC. This translates into CASSLRQEYYNEQFF. The rearrangement joins TRBV5-4 to TRBJ2-1; D might be TRBD1 (6 bases). Germline V gives CDR1 SGHNT, CDR2 YYREEE (reference sequence). This CDR3 region has 15 residues. With 1 base removed from V and 4 bases from J, the gap between germline ends came to 12 bases.

This clone was found once. The gene calls are TRBV5-1 and TRBJ2-7, with D possibly being TRBD1 or TRBD2 (5 bases each). This CDR3 is built from 14 residues. Trimming removed 7 bases from V and 0 bases from J, with 14 bases in between. From germline, CDR1 is SGHRS and CDR2 YFSETQ. Here the CDR3 DNA reads TGCGCCAGCTATTCCGGGACCAACTCCTACGAGCAGTACTTC. It yields the protein CASYSGTNSYEQYF.

The chain links TRBV9 to TRBJ2-1; 12 nucleotides match TRBD2. With 4 bases clipped from V and 7 bases from J, the junction kept 9 bases outside the gene matches. The germline gives CDR1 SGDLS, CDR2 YYNGEE. The CDR3 has 16 residues. This CDR3 is CASSKSGLAGLNEQFF. CDR3 in DNA: TGTGCCAGCAGCAAGAGCGGACTAGCGGGATTGAATGAGCAGTTCTTC.

The chain carries TRBV5-1 and TRBJ1-6, with D perhaps matching TRBD1 (6 bases). The germline V gene encodes CDR1 SGHRS and CDR2 YFSETQ. This CDR3 region has 17 residues. V gave up 4 bases and J gave up 4 bases, with 18 bases separating them. The CDR3 loop reads CASSPGGGAEYNSPLHF. CDR3 bases: TGCGCCAGCAGCCCCGGCGGGGGGGCAGAGTATAATTCACCCCTCCACTTT.